Given below is one T cell receptor (beta chain) in context. Per the germline V gene, CDR1 is LNHDA and CDR2 is SQIVND (reference sequence). This CDR3 has 17 amino acids. Germline trimming cut 5 bases from V and 0 bases from J; bases unmatched to any gene: 10. The sample is drawn from a study of T cell responses to AZD1222 COVID-19 vaccine. Repertoires were generated with immunoSEQ multiplex PCR, while TCRdb's copy carries only in-frame clones and drops some. Of around 100,000 clones in the sample, 75% to 90% were seen once. This sequence was found in an adult in good health. V is TRBV19 and J is TRBJ1-3, with 7 bases identical to TRBD1. Material: peripheral blood, obtained on day 0 of AZD1222 vaccination. CDR3 amino acids: CASSATLGTASGNTIYF. DNA for the CDR3: TGTGCCAGTAGTGCAACCCTCGGGACAGCCTCTGGAAACACCATATATTTT.